This TCR beta chain was observed in a study of OX40 agonist ivuxolimab in advanced cancers. Across the study: An agonistic human IgG2 monoclonal antibody against OX40 (CD134) was given. Those treated in dose escalation had hepatocellular carcinoma, melanoma, renal cell cancer or head and neck cancer. Study-wide points: Partial responders receiving 0.1-3.0 mg/kg showed among the lowest clonal expansion.

Collection of blood occurred at baseline, at cycle 4 day 1, and at cycle 7 day 1. The CDR3 is 13 residues long. Germline V gene lookup returns CDR1 MDHEN and CDR2 SYDVKM. V shed 8 bases and J 3 bases; nucleotides not matched to a gene: 2. Method: immunoSEQ multiplex PCR; TCRdb's copy keeps in-frame clones and lacks some. The repertoire holds 45,000 to 50,000 clones, with 88% as singletons. Turning to this clone: What it recognizes is unknown.

The receptor was derived from an adult with an advanced solid tumor such as melanoma, head and neck, liver or kidney cancer. Sequences were derived from CD4+ or CD8+ T cells sorted from blood, sampled in a trial of the OX40 agonist ivuxolimab. The rearrangement uses TRBV28 and TRBJ2-1, with 9 bases aligning to TRBD1. CDR3 nucleotides: TGTGCCAGCCGACAGGGGGGCTACAATGAGCAGTTCTTC. It specifies CASRQGGYNEQFF.